This note documents a single TCR beta chain sequence. No antigen is known for it. An Oncomine TCR Beta short-read assay was used to sequence the DNA from cultured CD4+ T cells. TCRdb independently ran MiXCR on the PCR reads; one entry per CDR3 protein. The table has around 20,000 distinct CDR3 sequences, more than 30% seen once. Time point here: late sampling 161 to 241 days after vaccination in three convalescent patients. Sample treatment: 10-day PBMC culture with coronavirus spike peptide pools or control peptides (ViraFEST assay). Germline V gene lookup returns CDR1 DFQATT and CDR2 SNEGSKA (reference sequence). CDR3 length: 17 residues. V was trimmed by 6 bases and J by 4 bases, leaving 27 bases between them. The sample comes from a study of vaccination and CD4 T cells after COVID-19.

The chain couples TRBV20-1 to TRBJ2-5, with D hard to call. The starting material was CD4+ T cells from blood, cultured in vitro, obtained about 7 months after SARS-CoV-2 vaccination. This receptor was identified in a human donor who had recovered from COVID-19. The CDR3 nucleotides are TGCAGTGCCACTATGGGTACGGGCGGACCCCCGAGAGAGACCCAGTACTTC. Its translation: CSATMGTGGPPRETQYF.